This is a list of T cell receptor beta chains from one sample in a study of CD8 T cells in ankylosing spondylitis. TCRdb passed the 5' RACE reads through MiXCR, listing each CDR3 protein once. The table has 150,000 to 200,000 distinct CDR3 sequences, over 10% seen once. Input material: blood, either unsorted or a sorted T cell fraction (not recorded which). The receptors shown here come from a male donor with ankylosing spondylitis or in good health (not recorded which). Both conserved end residues are part of each CDR3. D genes are given only for firm matches. Expanded clones get a size class; other rows say once, few or many, or leave the size out.

abundance,v_gene,d_gene,j_gene,CDR3nt,CDR3aa
few,TRBV3-1,TRBD2,TRBJ2-2,TGTGCCAGCAGCCCAGAGCGGGGGTTTACCGGGGAGCTGTTTTTT,CASSPERGFTGELFF
few,TRBV11-2,.,TRBJ2-5,TGTGCCAGCATCCTAACCCCCGACACGAACCGTTTGTACTTC,CASILTPDTNRLYF
many,TRBV15,.,TRBJ1-1,TGTGCCACCAGCAGAGATCGGGACGGTAACACTGAAGCTTTCTTT,CATSRDRDGNTEAFF
many,TRBV4-2,.,TRBJ2-5,TGTGCCAGCAGCCACTCAACAGGGCCCGAGACCCAGTACTTC,CASSHSTGPETQYF
.,TRBV5-6,TRBD2,TRBJ2-3,TGTGCCAGCAGCTTGGGGCCTAGCGGGATAGATACGCAGTATTTT,CASSLGPSGIDTQYF
few,TRBV5-1,.,TRBJ2-7,TGCGCCAGCAGCGGAATACTCACCGGGACCCCTGGGCCCTACGAGCAGTACTTC,CASSGILTGTPGPYEQYF
few,TRBV3-1,TRBD1,TRBJ2-1,TGTGCCAGCAAGGGGGCCGGGGACAATGAGCAGTTCTTC,CASKGAGDNEQFF
.,TRBV27,.,TRBJ2-1,TGTGCCAGCAGTTTCAGCGAATGGCGGGACAATGAGCAGTTCTTC,CASSFSEWRDNEQFF
.,TRBV7-6,.,TRBJ2-2,TGTGCCAGCAGCTTAATAGGACAGATTTACACCGGGGAGCTGTTTTTT,CASSLIGQIYTGELFF
once,TRBV15,.,TRBJ2-2,TGTGCCACCAGCAGAGATCGAACGGGAATGAACACCGGGGAGCTGTTTTTT,CATSRDRTGMNTGELFF
many,TRBV5-1,TRBD1,TRBJ1-1,TGCGCCAGCAGCTTGGTAACAGGGGACGGAGCTTTCTTT,CASSLVTGDGAFF
few,TRBV7-9,.,TRBJ2-7,TGTGCCAGCAGCTTAGAGGCGGGGAACTCCTACGAGCAGTACTTC,CASSLEAGNSYEQYF
few,TRBV30,TRBD1,TRBJ2-7,TGTGCCTCCTGGGGAGAGGTCGGGACAGGGGACTACGAGCAGTACTTC,CASWGEVGTGDYEQYF
few,TRBV29-1,.,TRBJ2-1,TGCAGCGTCGAGACGTGGGCCGACAATGAGCAGTTCTTC,CSVETWADNEQFF
many,TRBV4-1,.,TRBJ2-3,TGCGCCAGCAGGGGTCGACAGGCTAGCACAGATACGCAGTATTTT,CASRGRQASTDTQYF
.,TRBV10-3,.,TRBJ1-2,TGTGCCAAAAGGGATTTCTATGGCTACACCTTC,CAKRDFYGYTF
.,TRBV20-1,.,TRBJ2-3,TGCAGTGCTTCGAGGGGAACAGGCCCAGATACGCAGTATTTT,CSASRGTGPDTQYF
.,TRBV25-1,TRBD1,TRBJ2-7,TGTGCCAGCAGTGATGGGAGGACAGGGATGTTCGAGCAGTACTTC,CASSDGRTGMFEQYF
.,TRBV11-1,.,TRBJ2-1,TGTGCCAGCAGCCCCGCTGGGGACACCCGTGTTGGAAACAATGAGCAGTTCTTC,CASSPAGDTRVGNNEQFF
.,TRBV10-2,TRBD1,TRBJ2-7,TGCGCCAGCGTTTCGGACAGGTCCTACGAGCAGTACTTC,CASVSDRSYEQYF
.,TRBV20-1,.,TRBJ1-5,TGCAGTGCTCAGGACGGCCTCAATCAGCCCCAGCATTTT,CSAQDGLNQPQHF
few,TRBV4-1,.,TRBJ2-7,TGCGCCAGCAGCCAAGTTTGGCAGGACCCCTACGAGCAGTACTTC,CASSQVWQDPYEQYF
.,TRBV6-6,.,TRBJ2-7,TGTGCCAGCAGTTACGACGGGTTGTACGAGCAGTACTTC,CASSYDGLYEQYF
.,TRBV4-1,.,TRBJ1-4,TGCGCCAGCAGTACAGGACAAGTAGAAAAACTGTTTTTT,CASSTGQVEKLFF
few,TRBV4-1,.,TRBJ2-1,TGCGCCAGCAGCCAAGCCGAGGGGGGAACGAACAATGAGCAGTTCTTC,CASSQAEGGTNNEQFF
few,TRBV27,TRBD1,TRBJ2-1,TGTGCCAGCAGTCATGGGGACAGGGTAGTCAATGAGCAGTTCTTC,CASSHGDRVVNEQFF
.,TRBV11-3,.,TRBJ2-7,TGTGCCAGCAGCTTAGATTCTAACAGGGCGAACGAGCAGTACTTC,CASSLDSNRANEQYF
many,TRBV7-9,.,TRBJ2-1,TGTGCCAGCGTCCTCGGGTCTCGGAATGAGCAGTTCTTC,CASVLGSRNEQFF
.,TRBV7-9,TRBD1,TRBJ2-7,TGTGCCAGCAGCTTCCGGACAGGCACCACCTACGAGCAGTACTTC,CASSFRTGTTYEQYF
.,TRBV27,TRBD1,TRBJ1-2,TGTGCCAGCAGGACCGGGACAGGGGGCATCCCCTTCTATGGCTACACCTTC,CASRTGTGGIPFYGYTF
.,TRBV7-2,.,TRBJ2-3,TGTGCCAGCAGCTCCTCGGGACCCACCTCCCGCTGGTATTTT,CASSSSGPTSRWYF
.,TRBV27,.,TRBJ2-1,TGTGCCAGCAGTTCGACTAGTCTAAATGAGCAGTTCTTC,CASSSTSLNEQFF
.,TRBV9,.,TRBJ2-1,TGTGCCAGCAGCTCTACCAGGGGTAATGAGCAGTTCTTC,CASSSTRGNEQFF
.,TRBV2,.,TRBJ1-2,TGTGCCAGCAGTGAATACGGGGCCAGAGACTATGGCTACACCTTC,CASSEYGARDYGYTF
.,TRBV20-1,TRBD2,TRBJ2-3,TGCAGTGCTAGGGCTAGCGGGGTCCCGGGCACAGATACGCAGTATTTT,CSARASGVPGTDTQYF
few,TRBV5-1,.,TRBJ2-3,TGCGCCAGCAGCTGGAACCGGGGGAGCACAGATACGCAGTATTTT,CASSWNRGSTDTQYF
few,TRBV7-9,TRBD1,TRBJ1-2,TGTGCCAGCAGCGGATGGACAGGCTATGGCTACACCTTC,CASSGWTGYGYTF
few,TRBV20-1,.,TRBJ1-4,TGCAGTCCCCTTGCCGGCATGAGTGAAAAACTGTTTTTT,CSPLAGMSEKLFF
.,TRBV20-1,.,TRBJ2-5,TGCAGTGCTCTTAATATGGATGCGGCCCAGTACTTC,CSALNMDAAQYF
.,TRBV27,TRBD2,TRBJ2-7,TGTGCCAGCTCCTTCTTAGCGGGGGGTGATGAGCAGTACTTC,CASSFLAGGDEQYF
few,TRBV5-6,TRBD1,TRBJ2-5,TGTGCCAGCAGCTTGGCCTTAGGGACAGGGCGAACCCAGTACTTC,CASSLALGTGRTQYF
few,TRBV11-1,.,TRBJ1-3,TGTGCCAGCAGCTTATCCGCGACGCTCGGAAACACCATATATTTT,CASSLSATLGNTIYF
.,TRBV7-6,.,TRBJ2-7,TGTGCCAGCAGCTTAGAGTCGCTGAGAACATACGAGCAGTACTTC,CASSLESLRTYEQYF
.,TRBV29-1,.,TRBJ1-2,TGCAGCGTCTCATTGACAGGAGACAACTATGGCTACACCTTC,CSVSLTGDNYGYTF
few,TRBV6-1,.,TRBJ2-3,TGTGCCAGCAGTCCATTCGACAGGATATTCACAGATACGCAGTATTTT,CASSPFDRIFTDTQYF
.,TRBV6-6,.,TRBJ2-7,TGTGCCAGCAGGGAATATTCCTCCTACGAGCAGTACTTC,CASREYSSYEQYF
.,TRBV4-1,TRBD2,TRBJ2-1,TGCGCCAGCAGCCAAGCCAACCGCGGGGGGGCCTCCAATGAGCAGTTCTTC,CASSQANRGGASNEQFF
many,TRBV2,.,TRBJ2-7,TGTGCCAGCAGTAACGGACAGATCTACGAGCAGTACTTC,CASSNGQIYEQYF
few,TRBV27,.,TRBJ2-1,TGTGCCAGCAGTTTCAGGGTGGGCAATGAGCAGTTCTTC,CASSFRVGNEQFF
few,TRBV3-1,TRBD2,TRBJ2-7,TGTGCCAGCAGCCTAGGACTAGCGGCCTCCTACGAGCAGTACTTC,CASSLGLAASYEQYF
few,TRBV20-1,.,TRBJ1-1,TGCAGTGCTAGAGTTTCCGACCTGACAGGTGAGAACACTGAAGCTTTCTTT,CSARVSDLTGENTEAFF
many,TRBV12-3/TRBV12-4,.,TRBJ2-3,TGTGCCAGCAGTTCCTTAGCGGAGGGCACAGATACGCAGTATTTT,CASSSLAEGTDTQYF
few,TRBV11-2,TRBD2,TRBJ2-1,TGTGCCAGCAGCTTAATCTTACTAGCGGGAGCTGGTAATGAGCAGTTCTTC,CASSLILLAGAGNEQFF
few,TRBV25-1,.,TRBJ2-7,TGTGCCAGCAGTGAGGGTAGCGGCTTCTCCTACGAGCAGTACTTC,CASSEGSGFSYEQYF
many,TRBV4-1,.,TRBJ2-7,TGCGCCAGCAGCCAAGAAGAGGGAGCTTACGAGCAGTACTTC,CASSQEEGAYEQYF